This T cell receptor beta chain was profiled in a study of blood T cell repertoires in COVID-19. Study in general: The United States, Italy and Spain provided the acute and convalescent COVID-19 samples. PBMCs, B-cell-depleted T cells, or T cells were the source of the cDNA or gDNA that made up the material.

The CDR3 has 18 residues. Germline V CDR1 and CDR2: SGHRS, YFSETQ. The V end was cut by 0 bases, the J end by 2 bases, with 21 bases between. In the authors' methods: Estimation of nucleated cell counts relied on the amplification of reference gene primers. Only in-frame clones appear in the TCRdb table, and some are missing; sequencing was by immunoSEQ multiplex PCR. V and J calls plus clone size are reproduced from that table; the DNA served to infer D and trimming. The table shows 30,000 to 40,000 clones, with around 87% occurring only once. The rearrangement links TRBV5-1 to TRBJ2-7; maybe TRBD2 (6 bases). Sample: peripheral blood. This TCR came from a man between 60 and 75 years old with acute or convalescent COVID-19. CDR3 sequence reads: CASSLASVSGSSPYEQYF. CDR3 in DNA: TGCGCCAGCAGCTTGGCCTCGGTTTCCGGGAGCTCCCCCTACGAGCAGTACTTC.